The 27 T cell receptor beta chains reported below all come from one sample, sequenced in a study of beta chain features in type 1 diabetes. The whole isolated RNA underwent reverse transcription, so sequencing captured expressed TCRB transcripts. Method: immunoSEQ multiplex PCR; TCRdb's copy keeps in-frame clones and lacks some. This sample has some 330,000 clones, with around 13% found just once. Their antigens remain unidentified. Broader study findings: Shortening of TCRB CDR3s, moderate but significant, appeared in all four CD4+ subsets of Type 1 diabetes patients.

The sample taken for sequencing was naive CD4+ T cells from blood. The receptor set was obtained from a woman under 30 with type 1 diabetes.

This clone was observed a handful of times. CDR3 region: CASSAGNIQYF. DNA of the CDR3: TGTGCCAGCAGTGCCGGAAACATTCAGTACTTC. The chain carries TRBV25-1 and TRBJ2-4; D not certain. Germline V gene lookup returns CDR1 MGHDK and CDR2 SYGVNS. With 4 bases removed from V and 6 bases from J, the gap between germline ends came to 4 bases. The CDR3 totals 11 residues.

CDR3 protein: CASSLLSYGYTF. The CDR3 coding sequence is TGTGCCAGCAGCTTATTATCCTATGGCTACACCTTC. This chain uses TRBV7-9 with TRBJ1-2; D remains ambiguous. Germline CDR1 and CDR2: SEHNR and FQNEAQ (reference sequence). The CDR3 is 12 residues long. Trimming pared 2 bases from V and 4 bases from J, leaving 5 bases between.

In this sample, this clone turned up a few times. This sequence joins TRBV5-1 and TRBJ2-1; D may be TRBD1 (6 bases). CDR1 and CDR2 from the germline V gene are SGHRS and YFSETQ. V dropped 0 bases and J dropped 7 bases, with 14 bases sitting between them. The CDR3 is made up of 15 amino acids. CDR3 residues: CASSLVRTDLNEQFF. The DNA for the CDR3 is TGCGCCAGCAGCTTGGTCAGGACAGACCTTAATGAGCAGTTCTTC.

The chain uses TRBV5-6 and TRBJ2-5; 7 nucleotides line up with TRBD1. The germline gives CDR1 SGHDT, CDR2 YYEEEE. Trimming cost V 4 bases and J 5 bases; bases outside gene matches: 8. The CDR3 runs 14 residues. CDR3 in amino acids: CASSVTGIGETQYF. The CDR3 region has the DNA TGTGCCAGCAGCGTGACAGGGATCGGGGAGACCCAGTACTTC. The full variable domain, its missing parts supplied by reference TRBV5-6 and TRBJ2-5, is DAGVTQSPTHLIKTRGQQVTLRCSPKSGHDTVSWYQQALGQGPQFIFQYYEEEERQRGNFPDRFSGHQFPNYSSELNVNALLLGDSALYLCASSVTGIGETQYFGPGTRLLVL.

This clone was counted a few times. V and J are TRBV5-6 and TRBJ2-7, with 7 bases that match TRBD2. V shed 4 bases, J shed 7 bases, and the junction held 8 bases outside the gene matches. The CDR3 sequence is 13 residues long. Germline CDR1 SGHDT, CDR2 YYEEEE. The DNA of the CDR3 is TGTGCCAGCAGCGCCCCGTGGGGGGGAGAGCAGTACTTC. This codes for CASSAPWGGEQYF. The full variable domain, completed using reference TRBV5-6 and TRBJ2-7, is DAGVTQSPTHLIKTRGQQVTLRCSPKSGHDTVSWYQQALGQGPQFIFQYYEEEERQRGNFPDRFSGHQFPNYSSELNVNALLLGDSALYLCASSAPWGGEQYFGPGTRLTVT.

This CDR3 is CASSQHRDRGKSGANVLTF. The CDR3, as DNA: TGCGCCAGCAGCCAACACCGGGACAGGGGCAAATCTGGGGCCAACGTCCTGACTTTC. The V gene is TRBV4-1, the J gene TRBJ2-6; 10 bases match TRBD1. V lost 2 bases to trimming and J lost 1 base; unmatched junction nucleotides: 8. CDR1 and CDR2 from the germline V gene are MGHRA and YSYEKL. This CDR3 has 19 amino acids.

This clone has a handful of counts. The chain links TRBV7-2 to TRBJ2-1; D possibly corresponds to TRBD1 (6 bases). In germline, CDR1 is SGHTA, CDR2 FQGNSA. This CDR3 has 15 residues. Trimming removed 10 bases from V and 0 bases from J, with 16 bases in between. For the CDR3, the DNA is TGTGCCACCGGACGGCAGGGGAACTCCTACAATGAGCAGTTCTTC. It encodes CATGRQGNSYNEQFF.

The gene calls are TRBV6-5 and TRBJ1-3; 7 nucleotides agree with TRBD1. V was clipped by 2 bases and J by 4 bases; unmatched bases: 5. This CDR3 has 15 residues. Germline values: CDR1 MNHEY, CDR2 SVGAGI. The CDR3 sequence: CASSYQGGRGNTIYF. The CDR3 bases are TGTGCCAGCAGTTACCAGGGGGGCCGGGGAAACACCATATATTTT.

The V and J genes are TRBV28 and TRBJ2-6; 8 bases agree with TRBD1. The CDR3 spans 17 residues. The germline CDR1 and CDR2 sequences are MDHEN and SYDVKM. Trimming took 6 bases from V and 2 from J; bases not matched to a gene: 9. The DNA for the CDR3 is TGTGCCAGCAGCCTTCGACAGGGGATGCCTGGGGCCAACGTCCTGACTTTC. As protein: CASSLRQGMPGANVLTF. Drawing the rest from reference TRBV28 and TRBJ2-6, the complete variable domain is DVKVTQSSRYLVKRTGEKVFLECVQDMDHENMFWYRQDPGLGLRLIYFSYDVKMKEKGDIPEGYSVSREKKERFSLILESASTNQTSMYLCASSLRQGMPGANVLTFGAGSRLTVL.

This clone was counted between two and nine times. The chain is built from TRBV7-2 and TRBJ2-1; the match to TRBD2 covers 9 bases. The CDR3 length is 14 residues. The germline V gene has CDR1 SGHTA and CDR2 FQGNSA. Trimming removed 3 bases from V and 8 bases from J; junction bases left unmatched: 5. CDR3 nucleotide sequence: TGTGCCAGCAGCTTGGCGGGAGGGCCCCATGAGCAGTTCTTC. This encodes CASSLAGGPHEQFF.

The chain combines TRBV5-6 with TRBJ2-7; 8 nucleotides line up with TRBD2. Losses at the gene ends were 1 base for V and 5 bases for J; bases not matched to a gene: 8. The CDR3 has 15 amino acids. Looked up from germline, CDR1 is SGHDT and CDR2 is YYEEEE. DNA for the CDR3: TGTGCCAGCAGCTTGCCCGGGAGGGCTTCAAACGAGCAGTACTTC. It encodes CASSLPGRASNEQYF.

This clone was seen a handful of times. The gene calls are TRBV19 and TRBJ1-2, with TRBD1 matching over 8 bases. The V gene end was trimmed by 7 bases and the J gene end by 8 bases; junction bases not matched to a gene: 12. This CDR3 is built from 14 residues. CDR1 is LNHDA and CDR2 is SQIVND in the germline V gene (reference sequence). The CDR3 loop reads CASNSQGARQGYTF. DNA for the CDR3: TGTGCCAGTAATTCTCAGGGGGCGCGTCAAGGCTACACCTTC.

The J gene is TRBJ2-2, the V gene TRBV9; 7 bases line up with TRBD2. This CDR3 region has 15 residues. V shed 0 bases, J shed 5 bases, and the junction held 4 bases outside the gene matches. CDR1 is SGDLS and CDR2 is YYNGEE in the germline V gene. CDR3: CASSVGGGETGELFF. The CDR3 DNA reads TGTGCCAGCAGCGTAGGCGGGGGAGAGACCGGGGAGCTGTTTTTT.

In the case of this clone: Other DNA sequences in this specimen translate into the identical CDR3. CDR3 amino acids: CASSAAGTSYEQYF. CDR3 nucleotides: TGTGCCAGCAGCGCAGCGGGTACTTCCTACGAGCAGTACTTC. The chain combines TRBV9 with TRBJ2-7; the D gene is possibly TRBD2 (6 bases). V lost 3 bases to trimming and J lost 1 base, with 11 bases between them. Germline V gene sequence: CDR1 SGDLS, CDR2 YYNGEE. This CDR3 has 14 residues.

This clone was seen more than once but under ten times. V gene TRBV5-4 combines with J gene TRBJ2-1; TRBD1 might be the D (5 bases). CDR3 size: 15 residues. CDR1 is SGHNT, CDR2 YYREEE, per germline (reference sequence). Trimming removed 2 bases from V and 1 base from J, with 10 bases in between. CDR3 protein: CASSLGRTSYNEQFF. CDR3 DNA sequence: TGTGCCAGCAGCTTAGGACGGACATCCTACAATGAGCAGTTCTTC.

V usage is TRBV6-5 and J usage is TRBJ1-3; D remains ambiguous. CDR1 and CDR2 (germline): MNHEY, SVGAGI. The V end was cut by 2 bases, the J end by 1 base, with 9 bases between. This CDR3 is 15 amino acids long. The CDR3 DNA is TGTGCCAGCAGTTACGTGCCCCAGTCTGGAAACACCATATATTTT. As protein: CASSYVPQSGNTIYF.

The CDR3 region has the DNA TGTGCCAGCAGTGAGATCGGGACAGGGATGAAAAAACTGTTTTTT. This sequence encodes CASSEIGTGMKKLFF. The V call is TRBV25-1, the J call TRBJ1-4, with 9 bases fitting TRBD1. The germline V gene encodes CDR1 MGHDK and CDR2 SYGVNS. This CDR3 has 15 residues. With 3 bases clipped from V and 9 bases from J, the junction kept 8 bases outside the gene matches.

The chain has TRBV5-1 and TRBJ1-1, with D tentatively TRBD1 (5 bases). CDR3 size: 16 residues. V dropped 0 bases and J dropped 0 bases, with 12 bases sitting between them. Germline CDR1 SGHRS, CDR2 YFSETQ. CDR3 bases: TGCGCCAGCAGCTTGGTTTACCGGGGGATGAACACTGAAGCTTTCTTT. Amino acid sequence: CASSLVYRGMNTEAFF.

The chain joins TRBV18 to TRBJ1-6, with D uncertain. Germline values: CDR1 KGHSH, CDR2 LQKENI. V lost 4 bases, J lost 5 bases, and 9 bases lay in between. The CDR3 runs to 14 residues. The CDR3 bases are TGTGCCAGCTCACGCCCGGGGAATAATTCACCCCTCCACTTT. Its translation is CASSRPGNNSPLHF.

This clone turned up a few times. The CDR3: CASSLAGTGEAFF. The DNA of the CDR3 is TGTGCCAGCAGCTTAGCGGGGACAGGCGAAGCTTTCTTT. The gene calls are TRBV11-3 and TRBJ1-1, with 8 bases aligning to TRBD1. J gave up 8 bases and V 1 base, and 3 bases lay outside the gene matches. CDR1 is SGHNT and CDR2 is YENEEA in the germline V gene. CDR3 length equals 13 residues.

The chain is built from TRBV11-2 and TRBJ2-2, with 7 positions matching TRBD2. Germline assignment: CDR1 SGHAT and CDR2 FQNNGV. V gave up 4 bases and J gave up 6 bases; unmatched junction bases: 8. The CDR3 is 15 amino acids. This CDR3 reads CASSSRPGGAGELFF. The CDR3 DNA reads TGTGCCAGCAGCTCGAGACCTGGGGGGGCCGGGGAGCTGTTTTTT.

The V call is TRBV18, the J call TRBJ1-1, with D hard to call. The germline V and J ends were trimmed by 4 bases and 3 bases, with 6 bases remaining between them. CDR1 and CDR2 (germline): KGHSH, LQKENI. This CDR3 is built from 12 residues. Written as DNA, the CDR3 is TGTGCCAGCTCACGAGAAGACACTGAAGCTTTCTTT. Protein product: CASSREDTEAFF.

This clone was seen more than once but under ten times. J is TRBJ2-7 and V is TRBV15; TRBD2 agrees at 8 bases. The CDR3 sequence is 15 residues long. The V segment lost 1 base and the J segment 1 base; nucleotides outside the gene matches: 3. Germline V gene lookup returns CDR1 LNHNV and CDR2 YYDKDF (reference sequence). The DNA for the CDR3 is TGTGCCACCAGCAGAGGGCGGGGGGAATCCTACGAGCAGTACTTC. The encoded protein is CATSRGRGESYEQYF. Based on the CDR3 plus reference TRBV15 and TRBJ2-7, the full variable domain is DAMVIQNPRYQVTQFGKPVTLSCSQTLNHNVMYWYQQKSSQAPKLLFHYYDKDFNNEADTPDNFQSRRPNTSFCFLDIRSPGLGDTAMYLCATSRGRGESYEQYFGPGTRLTVT.

This chain uses TRBV5-4 with TRBJ2-7; 9 nucleotides align to TRBD1. V trimming: 5 bases; J trimming: 3 bases; junction bases outside the gene matches: 6. Germline V lookup: CDR1 SGHNT, CDR2 YYREEE (reference sequence). The CDR3 has 14 residues. CDR3 sequence reads: CASSPGQGDYEQYF. CDR3 coding DNA: TGTGCCAGCAGTCCGGGACAGGGCGACTACGAGCAGTACTTC.

The chain has TRBV28 and TRBJ2-3; D gene ambiguous. Deletions cut 6 bases from V and 9 bases from J, with 10 bases between. The germline gives CDR1 MDHEN, CDR2 SYDVKM. This CDR3 region has 11 residues. The CDR3 sequence: CASRKSRTQYF. In nucleotides, the CDR3 is TGTGCCAGCAGAAAATCTAGGACGCAGTATTTT.

V gene TRBV7-8 combines with J gene TRBJ2-1; TRBD1 agrees at 8 bases. From germline, CDR1 is SGHVS and CDR2 FQNEAQ. The CDR3 runs 16 residues. Trimming cost V 4 bases and J 1 base; bases outside gene matches: 6. CDR3 in amino acids: CASSSSTGDSYNEQFF. CDR3 bases: TGTGCCAGCAGCTCATCGACAGGGGATTCCTACAATGAGCAGTTCTTC.

J is TRBJ2-5 and V is TRBV30; 15 bases are shared with TRBD2. The junction had 5 bases not matched to a gene; V was cut back by 0 bases and J by 3 bases. In germline, CDR1 is GTSNPN, CDR2 SVGIG (reference sequence). CDR3 size: 17 residues. The CDR3 DNA reads TGTGCCTGGAGTGTTCGCCGGACTAGCGGGAGGGAAGAGACCCAGTACTTC. Amino acid sequence: CAWSVRRTSGREETQYF.